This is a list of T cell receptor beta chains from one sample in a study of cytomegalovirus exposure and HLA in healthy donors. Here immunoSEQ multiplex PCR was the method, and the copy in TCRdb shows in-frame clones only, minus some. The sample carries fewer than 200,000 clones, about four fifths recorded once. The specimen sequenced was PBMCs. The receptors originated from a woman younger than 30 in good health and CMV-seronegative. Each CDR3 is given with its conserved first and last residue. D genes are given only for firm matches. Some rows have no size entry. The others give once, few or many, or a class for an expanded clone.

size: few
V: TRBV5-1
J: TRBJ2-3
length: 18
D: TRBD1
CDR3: CATNTGTGGRGSTDTQYF
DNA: TGCGCCACCAATACCGGGACAGGGGGTAGAGGGAGCACAGATACGCAGTATTTT

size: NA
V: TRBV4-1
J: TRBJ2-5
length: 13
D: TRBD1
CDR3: CASSQDRVREQYF
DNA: TGCGCCAGCAGCCAGGACAGGGTTCGGGAGCAGTACTTC

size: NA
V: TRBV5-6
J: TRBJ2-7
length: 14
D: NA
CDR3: CASSPAVGRYEQYF
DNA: TGTGCCAGCAGCCCGGCAGTTGGGCGCTACGAGCAGTACTTC

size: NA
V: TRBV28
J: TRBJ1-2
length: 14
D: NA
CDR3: CASSLGGHPTGYTF
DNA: TGTGCCAGCAGTTTAGGGGGACATCCTACTGGCTACACCTTC

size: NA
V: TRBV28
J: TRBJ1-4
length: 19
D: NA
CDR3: CASSFLNGESYATNEKLFF
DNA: TGTGCCAGCAGTTTCCTTAACGGGGAGAGCTACGCAACTAATGAAAAACTGTTTTTT

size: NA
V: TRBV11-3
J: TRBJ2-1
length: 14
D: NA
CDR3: CASSLASGDYEQFF
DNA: TGTGCCAGCAGCTTAGCCTCGGGAGACTATGAGCAGTTCTTC

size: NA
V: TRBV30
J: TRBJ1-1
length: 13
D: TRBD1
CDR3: CAWRLGGLAEAFF
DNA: TGTGCCTGGAGATTAGGGGGCTTGGCTGAAGCTTTCTTT

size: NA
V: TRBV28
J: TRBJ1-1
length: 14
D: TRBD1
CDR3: CASSHRGRSTEAFF
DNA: TGTGCCAGCAGCCACAGGGGGCGGAGTACTGAAGCTTTCTTT

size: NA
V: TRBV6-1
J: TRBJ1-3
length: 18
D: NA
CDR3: CASSEDVWGWGSGNTIYF
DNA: TGTGCCAGCAGTGAAGACGTTTGGGGCTGGGGCTCTGGAAACACCATATATTTT

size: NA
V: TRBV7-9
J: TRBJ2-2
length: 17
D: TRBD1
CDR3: CASSLEVTGGNTGELFF
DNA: TGTGCCAGCAGCTTAGAGGTTACAGGGGGGAACACCGGGGAGCTGTTTTTT

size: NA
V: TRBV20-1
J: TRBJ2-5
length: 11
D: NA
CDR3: CSANKQETQYF
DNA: TGCAGTGCTAACAAGCAAGAGACCCAGTACTTC

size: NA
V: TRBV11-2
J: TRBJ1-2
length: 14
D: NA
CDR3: CASRAQGANYGYTF
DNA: TGTGCCAGCAGAGCACAGGGAGCTAACTATGGCTACACCTTC

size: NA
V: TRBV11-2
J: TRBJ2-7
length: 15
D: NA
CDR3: CASGATPGRSYEQYF
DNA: TGTGCCAGCGGAGCCACGCCGGGTAGGTCCTACGAGCAGTACTTC

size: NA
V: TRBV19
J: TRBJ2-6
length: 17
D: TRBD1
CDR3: CASTKDRPFSGANVLTF
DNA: TGTGCCAGTACCAAGGACAGGCCCTTCTCTGGGGCCAACGTCCTGACTTTC

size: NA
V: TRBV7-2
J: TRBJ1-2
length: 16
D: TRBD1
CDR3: CASSSQPGQGLLGYTF
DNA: TGTGCCAGCAGCTCTCAACCGGGACAGGGTCTATTGGGCTACACCTTC

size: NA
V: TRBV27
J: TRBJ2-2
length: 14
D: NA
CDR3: CASSYSINTGELFF
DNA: TGTGCCAGCTCCTATAGCATCAACACCGGGGAGCTGTTTTTT

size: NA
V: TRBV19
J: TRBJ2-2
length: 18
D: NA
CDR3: CASSMGSWVKGKTGELFF
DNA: TGTGCCAGTAGTATGGGATCATGGGTTAAGGGGAAGACCGGGGAGCTGTTTTTT

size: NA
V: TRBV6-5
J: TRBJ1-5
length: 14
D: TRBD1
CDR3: CASISGGEDQPQHF
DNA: TGTGCCAGCATTTCAGGGGGCGAGGATCAGCCCCAGCATTTT

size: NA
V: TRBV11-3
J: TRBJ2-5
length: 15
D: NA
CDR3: CASSAQLGFGETQYF
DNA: TGTGCCAGCAGCGCACAACTAGGGTTTGGGGAGACCCAGTACTTC

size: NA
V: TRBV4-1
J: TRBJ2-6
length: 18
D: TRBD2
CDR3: CASSQVNGGSSGANVLTF
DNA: TGCGCCAGCAGCCAAGTAAACGGGGGGAGCTCTGGGGCCAACGTCCTGACTTTC

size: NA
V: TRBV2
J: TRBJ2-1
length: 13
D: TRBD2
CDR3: CANGTSGNNEQFF
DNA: TGTGCCAACGGGACTAGCGGGAACAATGAGCAGTTCTTC

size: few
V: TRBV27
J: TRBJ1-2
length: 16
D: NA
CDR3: CASTSSGQGGGYGYTF
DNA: TGTGCCAGCACCTCATCGGGCCAGGGAGGGGGTTATGGCTACACCTTC

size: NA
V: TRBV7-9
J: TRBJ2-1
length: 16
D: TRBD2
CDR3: CASSLLLAGVFDEQFF
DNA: TGTGCCAGCAGCTTACTCCTAGCGGGAGTTTTTGATGAGCAGTTCTTC

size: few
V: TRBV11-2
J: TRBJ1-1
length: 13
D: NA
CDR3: CASSLDVNTEAFF
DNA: TGTGCCAGCAGCTTAGACGTGAACACTGAAGCTTTCTTT

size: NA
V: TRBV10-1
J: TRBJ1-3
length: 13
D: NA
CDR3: CARLRSSGNTIYF
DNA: TGCGCCAGACTACGCAGCTCTGGAAACACCATATATTTT

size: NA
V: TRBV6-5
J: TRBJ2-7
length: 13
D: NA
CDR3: CASSYSVGVEQYF
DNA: TGTGCCAGCAGTTACTCGGTCGGGGTCGAGCAGTACTTC

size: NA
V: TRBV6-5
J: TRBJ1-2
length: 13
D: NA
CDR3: CASKKGQGRGYTF
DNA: TGTGCCAGCAAAAAAGGGCAGGGGCGAGGCTACACCTTC

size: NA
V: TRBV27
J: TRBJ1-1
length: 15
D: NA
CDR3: CASGRPGVSYTEAFF
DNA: TGTGCCAGCGGCCGCCCAGGGGTGTCGTACACTGAAGCTTTCTTT

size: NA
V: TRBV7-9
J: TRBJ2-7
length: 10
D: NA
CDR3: CASTRLRQYF
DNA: TGTGCCAGCACCCGCTTGCGGCAGTACTTC

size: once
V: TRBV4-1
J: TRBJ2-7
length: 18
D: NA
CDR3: CASSQGSNSGQGIYEQYF
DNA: TGCGCCAGCAGCCAAGGTTCCAACTCGGGGCAGGGGATCTACGAGCAGTACTTC

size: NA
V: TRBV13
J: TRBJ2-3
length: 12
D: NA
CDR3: CASSLTGDTQYF
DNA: TGTGCCAGCAGCTTGACTGGAGATACGCAGTATTTT

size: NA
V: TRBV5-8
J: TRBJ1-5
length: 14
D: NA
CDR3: CASSLRRPNQPQHF
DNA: TGTGCCAGCAGCTTGAGGCGGCCCAATCAGCCCCAGCATTTT

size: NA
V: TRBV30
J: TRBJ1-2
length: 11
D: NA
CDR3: CAWKEAYGYTF
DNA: TGTGCCTGGAAGGAGGCTTATGGCTACACCTTC

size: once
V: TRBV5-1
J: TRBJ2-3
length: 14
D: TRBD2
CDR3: CASGRALGTDTQYF
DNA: TGCGCCAGCGGGAGGGCCTTAGGCACAGATACGCAGTATTTT

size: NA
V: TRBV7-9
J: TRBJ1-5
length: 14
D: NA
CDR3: CTSSTQGLGQPQHF
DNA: TGTACCAGCAGTACTCAGGGGTTGGGTCAGCCCCAGCATTTT

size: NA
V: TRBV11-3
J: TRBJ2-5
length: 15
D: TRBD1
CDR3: CASSWGQGLIETQYF
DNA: TGTGCCAGCAGCTGGGGACAGGGATTGATTGAGACCCAGTACTTC

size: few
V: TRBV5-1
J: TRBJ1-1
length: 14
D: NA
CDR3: CASSLWQLNTEAFF
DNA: TGCGCCAGCAGCTTGTGGCAGTTGAACACTGAAGCTTTCTTT

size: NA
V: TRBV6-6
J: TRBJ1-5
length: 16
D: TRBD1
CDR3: CASSQRTGSRDQPQHF
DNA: TGTGCCAGCAGTCAGAGGACAGGGTCAAGGGATCAGCCCCAGCATTTT

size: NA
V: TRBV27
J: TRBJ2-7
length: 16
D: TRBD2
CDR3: CASSLSLAGALYEQYF
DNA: TGTGCCAGCAGTTTATCACTAGCGGGAGCCCTCTACGAGCAGTACTTC

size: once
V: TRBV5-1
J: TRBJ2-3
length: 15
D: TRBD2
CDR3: CASSLTSGRVDTQYF
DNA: TGCGCCAGCAGCTTGACTAGCGGGAGAGTAGATACGCAGTATTTT

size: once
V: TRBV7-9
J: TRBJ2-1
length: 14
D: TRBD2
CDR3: CASSLGAGVNEQFF
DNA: TGTGCCAGCAGCTTAGGGGCGGGGGTAAATGAGCAGTTCTTC

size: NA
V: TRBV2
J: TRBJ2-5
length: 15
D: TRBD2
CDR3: CASSDGSGRRETQYF
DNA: TGTGCCAGCTCTGACGGCAGCGGGAGAAGGGAGACCCAGTACTTC

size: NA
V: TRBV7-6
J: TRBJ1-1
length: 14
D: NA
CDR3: CASSLAEGNTEAFF
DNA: TGTGCCAGCAGCTTAGCGGAGGGGAACACTGAAGCTTTCTTT

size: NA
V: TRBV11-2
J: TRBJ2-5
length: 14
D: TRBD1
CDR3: CASEGTGAGETQYF
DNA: TGTGCCAGCGAAGGGACAGGGGCCGGGGAGACCCAGTACTTC

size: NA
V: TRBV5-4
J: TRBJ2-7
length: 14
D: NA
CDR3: CASSLSAGAYEQYF
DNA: TGTGCCAGCAGCTTGTCGGCGGGTGCCTACGAGCAGTACTTC

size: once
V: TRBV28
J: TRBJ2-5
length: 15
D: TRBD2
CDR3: CASSLVPGGPREQYF
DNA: TGTGCCAGCAGTTTAGTGCCGGGAGGGCCGCGGGAGCAGTACTTC

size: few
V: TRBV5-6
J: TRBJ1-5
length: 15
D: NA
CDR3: CASSVSGKDNQPQHF
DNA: TGTGCCAGCAGCGTCTCAGGGAAGGACAATCAGCCCCAGCATTTT

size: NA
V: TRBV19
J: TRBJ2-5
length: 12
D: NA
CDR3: CASSTGEETQYF
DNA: TGTGCCAGTAGTACAGGGGAGGAGACCCAGTACTTC